Shown below are 32 T cell receptor beta chains from a single sample sequenced in a study of graft-versus-host responses after intestinal transplantation. Their antigens are not known. The assay was immunoSEQ multiplex PCR, and TCRdb's table has in-frame clones only and misses some. The sample carries about 50,000 clones, around 90% recorded once. The sample in question was unstimulated CD4+ T cells sorted from spleen or lymph node cells, obtained before transplant. Receptors were obtained from a human donor who was the organ donor for an intestinal transplant.

The chain recombines TRBV29-1 with TRBJ2-1; 12 bases agree with TRBD2. The CDR3 has 16 amino acids. Unmatched junction bases numbered 15, after V lost 7 bases and J lost 8 bases. Germline V CDR1 and CDR2: SQVTM, ANQGSEA. CDR3 bases: TGCAGCGCATCCGAGGCCCGGCTAGCGGGAGGGGATGAGCAGTTCTTC. Translated, it gives CSASEARLAGGDEQFF.

CDR3 amino acids: CASSYSFNQPQHF. CDR3 nucleotides: TGTGCCAGCAGCTACAGCTTCAATCAGCCCCAGCATTTT. V and J are TRBV2 and TRBJ1-5; D not certain. Germline V gene lookup returns CDR1 SNHLY and CDR2 FYNNEI. Trimming stripped 6 bases from V and 3 bases from J, with 9 bases between. The CDR3 consists of 13 residues.

This chain links TRBV4-3 with TRBJ2-4; D unresolved. The CDR3 extends over 15 amino acids. The germline CDR1 and CDR2 sequences are LGHNA and YSLEER. Between the trimmed V and J ends, which lost 0 bases and 6 bases, there was a span of 12 bases. The CDR3 DNA follows: TGCGCCAGCAGCCAAGAGCGAGGATGGGGAAACATTCAGTACTTC. This gives the protein CASSQERGWGNIQYF.

This chain connects TRBV9 to TRBJ1-1; no clear D. Between the trimmed V and J ends, which lost 4 bases and 0 bases, there was a span of 13 bases. Germline V gene sequence: CDR1 SGDLS, CDR2 YYNGEE. The CDR3 spans 15 residues. CDR3 amino acids: CASSPEGSLNTEAFF. The CDR3, as DNA: TGTGCCAGCAGCCCAGAAGGCAGCCTGAACACTGAAGCTTTCTTT.

The chain employs TRBV19 and TRBJ2-2; tentative D call: TRBD1 (6 bases). Between the trimmed V and J ends, which lost 3 bases and 2 bases, there was a span of 10 bases. CDR1 and CDR2 from the germline V gene are LNHDA and SQIVND (reference sequence). This CDR3 has 15 residues. The CDR3 DNA reads TGTGCCAGTAGTATTTCCAGGGGAAACACCGGGGAGCTGTTTTTT. Translation: CASSISRGNTGELFF.

The chain uses TRBV5-4 and TRBJ1-4, with 7 nucleotides matching TRBD1. Germline assignment: CDR1 SGHNT and CDR2 YYREEE (reference sequence). The CDR3 totals 16 residues. The V segment lost 4 bases and the J segment 5 bases; nucleotides outside the gene matches: 11. The CDR3 loop is CASSIKRDSGNEKLFF. CDR3 coding DNA: TGTGCCAGCAGCATCAAAAGGGACAGCGGAAATGAAAAACTGTTTTTT. Drawing the rest from reference TRBV5-4 and TRBJ1-4, the complete variable domain is ETGVTQSPTHLIKTRGQQVTLRCSSQSGHNTVSWYQQALGQGPQFIFQYYREEENGRGNFPPRFSGLQFPNYSSELNVNALELDDSALYLCASSIKRDSGNEKLFFGSGTQLSVL.

This sequence joins TRBV21-1 and TRBJ2-5; the table's D call of TRBD1 was not tested on the DNA. TRBV21-1 has pseudogene status. The CDR3 has 13 residues. The CDR3: CASSGQGGETQYF. Here the CDR3 DNA reads TGTGCCAGCAGCGGACAGGGAGGAGAGACCCAGTACTTC.

This clone was counted a single time. The chain uses TRBV4-3 and TRBJ1-2, with TRBD1 matching 10 bases. This CDR3 is built from 18 residues. V shed 1 base and J 6 bases; nucleotides not matched to a gene: 14. Germline V gene data show CDR1 as LGHNA and CDR2 as YSLEER. CDR3 sequence reads: CASSQGPGQGPPRDGYTF. Written as DNA, the CDR3 is TGCGCCAGCAGCCAAGGCCCGGGACAGGGGCCGCCTAGGGATGGCTACACCTTC.

The J gene is TRBJ1-1, the V gene TRBV5-5, with D perhaps TRBD1 (5 bases). CDR1 SGHKS and CDR2 YYEKEE come from the germline V gene (reference sequence). The CDR3 has 12 amino acids. Trimming removed 3 bases from V and 8 bases from J, with 11 bases in between. The CDR3 DNA reads TGTGCCAGCAGCTCGATATGGGGGGAAGCTTTCTTT. It translates to CASSSIWGEAFF.

V usage is TRBV5-4 and J usage is TRBJ2-7; D perhaps matches TRBD2 (5 bases). This CDR3 has 13 amino acids. The germline V gene has CDR1 SGHNT and CDR2 YYREEE (reference sequence). The V and J ends lost 1 base and 0 bases respectively, with 5 bases between them. This chain's CDR3 is CASSLTSSYEQYF. For the CDR3, the DNA is TGTGCCAGCAGCTTGACTAGCTCCTACGAGCAGTACTTC.

The chain carries TRBV10-3 and TRBJ1-4; the D gene is possibly TRBD1 (5 bases). CDR1 and CDR2 (germline): ENHRY, SYGVKD. The V gene lost 0 bases and the J gene lost 7 bases, with 15 bases spanning the gap. The CDR3 is 16 residues long. This CDR3 is CAISESGPFSSEKLFF. The CDR3 nucleotides are TGTGCCATCAGTGAGTCGGGACCTTTCAGCAGTGAAAAACTGTTTTTT.

The CDR3 region is CASSLDAGSRSYEQYF. The CDR3 bases are TGTGCCAGCAGCTTAGATGCCGGGTCTCGGTCCTACGAGCAGTACTTC. The rearrangement uses TRBV7-2 and TRBJ2-7; D ambiguous. V lost 1 base to trimming and J lost 1 base, with 14 bases between them. Germline CDR1 SGHTA, CDR2 FQGNSA. The CDR3 contains 16 residues.

This chain connects TRBV5-5 to TRBJ2-5; 14 positions match TRBD2. Germline values: CDR1 SGHKS, CDR2 YYEKEE (reference sequence). This CDR3 comprises 18 residues. The V and J ends lost 4 bases and 2 bases, in that order; junction bases with no gene match: 10. The CDR3 loop reads CASSQRTSGRTAQETQYF. Written as DNA, the CDR3 is TGTGCCAGCAGCCAACGGACTAGCGGGAGGACCGCTCAAGAGACCCAGTACTTC.

The CDR3 sequence: CATSPKGTGRYGYTF. In DNA, the CDR3 is TGTGCCACCAGCCCAAAGGGGACAGGTCGATATGGCTACACCTTC. V usage is TRBV15 and J usage is TRBJ1-2; 8 positions agree with TRBD1. Germline values: CDR1 LNHNV, CDR2 YYDKDF (reference sequence). Germline trimming cut 5 bases from V and 5 bases from J; bases unmatched to any gene: 10. The CDR3 totals 15 residues.

The chain joins TRBV11-2 to TRBJ2-1; no reliable D call. Germline assignment: CDR1 SGHAT and CDR2 FQNNGV. The CDR3 totals 13 residues. The V and J ends lost 1 base and 6 bases respectively, with 7 bases between them. CDR3 protein: CASSLALGNEQFF. In DNA form, the CDR3 reads TGTGCCAGCAGCTTAGCGCTAGGCAATGAGCAGTTCTTC. Full variable domain (outside the CDR3, taken from reference TRBV11-2 and TRBJ2-1): EAGVAQSPRYKIIEKRQSVAFWCNPISGHATLYWYQQILGQGPKLLIQFQNNGVVDDSQLPKDRFSAERLKGVDSTLKIQPAKLEDSAVYLCASSLALGNEQFFGPGTRLTVL.

The V gene is TRBV4-3, the J gene TRBJ2-3; 12 bases match TRBD2. J lost 0 bases, V lost 1 base, and 2 bases had no gene match. This CDR3 spans 17 amino acids. Per germline, CDR1 LGHNA and CDR2 YSLEER. In nucleotides, the CDR3 is TGCGCCAGCAGCCAAGGACTAGCGGGAGCTAGCACAGATACGCAGTATTTT. This gives the protein CASSQGLAGASTDTQYF.

The chain uses TRBV18 and TRBJ1-6; 7 bases are a match to TRBD1. The V segment lost 4 bases and the J segment 0 bases; nucleotides outside the gene matches: 0. CDR3 length: 15 amino acids. Germline lookup yields CDR1 KGHSH and CDR2 LQKENI. The CDR3 loop is CASSRDSSYNSPLHF. As DNA, the CDR3 is TGTGCCAGCTCACGGGACAGCTCCTATAATTCACCCCTCCACTTT.

This sequence joins TRBV5-7 and TRBJ1-5, with D tentatively TRBD1 (5 bases). TRBV5-7 is classed as an ORF, of uncertain function. Between the trimmed V and J ends, which lost 1 base and 1 base, there was a span of 9 bases. This CDR3 is 15 amino acids long. The CDR3 coding sequence is TGTGCCAGCAGCTTGCGGGGGGGGAGCAATCAGCCCCAGCATTTT. It is translated as CASSLRGGSNQPQHF.

Comments on this clone: Other DNA sequences in this specimen translate into the identical CDR3. CDR3 nucleotide sequence: TGCGCCAGCAATTCAAGGACAGGGCTGAACACTGAAGCTTTCTTT. It yields the protein CASNSRTGLNTEAFF. The chain combines TRBV5-1 with TRBJ1-1; 8 bases line up with TRBD1. This CDR3 region has 15 residues. CDR1 and CDR2 from the germline V gene are SGHRS and YFSETQ. Losses at the gene ends were 6 bases for V and 0 bases for J; bases not matched to a gene: 7.

The V call is TRBV11-2, the J call TRBJ2-7; 8 bases fit TRBD2. With V trimmed by 1 base and J by 3 bases, 5 bases remained unmatched. There are 15 residues in the CDR3. The germline V gene encodes CDR1 SGHAT and CDR2 FQNNGV. This chain's CDR3 is CASSLGGGRIYEQYF. In DNA, the CDR3 is TGTGCCAGCAGCTTAGGCGGCGGGAGGATCTACGAGCAGTACTTC.

The J gene is TRBJ2-3, the V gene TRBV6-5; D is possibly TRBD2 (6 bases). Trimming removed 2 bases at V and 0 bases at J, with 6 bases between. Germline V gene sequence: CDR1 MNHEY, CDR2 SVGAGI. CDR3 length: 14 amino acids. The CDR3 here is CASSYRGSTDTQYF. CDR3 in DNA: TGTGCCAGCAGTTACCGGGGGAGCACAGATACGCAGTATTTT.

The CDR3 protein is CASTLPQSYNEQFF. CDR3 bases: TGTGCCAGCACCCTCCCTCAATCCTACAATGAGCAGTTCTTC. The gene calls are TRBV28 and TRBJ2-1; D gene ambiguous. The CDR3 is 14 amino acids. The germline gives CDR1 MDHEN, CDR2 SYDVKM. Trimming removed 7 bases at V and 1 base at J, with 11 bases between. Based on the CDR3 plus reference TRBV28 and TRBJ2-1, the full variable domain is DVKVTQSSRYLVKRTGEKVFLECVQDMDHENMFWYRQDPGLGLRLIYFSYDVKMKEKGDIPEGYSVSREKKERFSLILESASTNQTSMYLCASTLPQSYNEQFFGPGTRLTVL.

The chain combines TRBV27 with TRBJ1-6, with D maybe TRBD1 (6 bases). Trimming stripped 3 bases from V and 7 bases from J, with 10 bases between. In germline, CDR1 is MNHEY, CDR2 SMNVEV (reference sequence). CDR3 length: 14 amino acids. The CDR3 loop is CASSLGGRNSPLHF. The CDR3 bases are TGTGCCAGCAGTTTGGGGGGCCGGAATTCACCCCTCCACTTT.

V gene TRBV7-9 combines with J gene TRBJ2-5, with 13 positions matching TRBD2. V shed 4 bases, J shed 4 bases, and the junction held 0 bases outside the gene matches. Germline-derived CDR1 and CDR2 are SEHNR and FQNEAQ (reference sequence). The length of the CDR3 is 14 residues. The CDR3 here is CASSWTSGRETQYF. The CDR3 coding sequence is TGTGCCAGCAGCTGGACTAGCGGGAGAGAGACCCAGTACTTC.

This rearrangement joins TRBV18 to TRBJ2-7; D possibly corresponds to TRBD2 (5 bases). Germline V gene data show CDR1 as KGHSH and CDR2 as LQKENI. This CDR3 comprises 13 residues. The ends were cut back, 3 bases at V and 4 bases at J, with 10 bases in the middle. CDR3 loop: CASSPSGLYEQYF. The CDR3 region has the DNA TGTGCCAGCTCACCGAGCGGCCTGTACGAGCAGTACTTC.

This chain uses TRBV28 with TRBJ1-3, with 8 bases that match TRBD1. Germline CDR1 and CDR2: MDHEN and SYDVKM. The CDR3 consists of 14 residues. V gave up 6 bases and J gave up 3 bases; unmatched junction bases: 4. The DNA for the CDR3 is TGTGCCAGCAGGTCGACAGGGGATGGAAACACCATATATTTT. Its protein product is CASRSTGDGNTIYF. The variable domain in full, completed from reference TRBV28 and TRBJ1-3, reads DVKVTQSSRYLVKRTGEKVFLECVQDMDHENMFWYRQDPGLGLRLIYFSYDVKMKEKGDIPEGYSVSREKKERFSLILESASTNQTSMYLCASRSTGDGNTIYFGEGSWLTVV.

The chain couples TRBV18 to TRBJ1-5; D not resolved. V was clipped by 3 bases and J by 7 bases, with 16 bases between them. Germline CDR1 KGHSH, CDR2 LQKENI. The CDR3 has 15 amino acids. The CDR3 reads CASSPAGSRGQPQHF. Written as DNA, the CDR3 is TGTGCCAGCTCACCGGCCGGGTCCCGAGGACAGCCCCAGCATTTT.

The genes are TRBV2 and TRBJ1-2; 8 nucleotides line up with TRBD1. The germline CDR1 and CDR2 sequences are SNHLY and FYNNEI. The ends lost 6 bases at V and 8 bases at J; junction bases unmatched: 5. This CDR3 spans 12 amino acids. The CDR3: CASSADRAGYTF. The CDR3, as DNA: TGTGCCAGCAGCGCGGACAGGGCGGGCTACACCTTC.

The J gene is TRBJ2-7, the V gene TRBV27, with 7 bases fitting TRBD2. CDR3 length: 14 residues. With V trimmed by 6 bases and J by 2 bases, 7 bases remained unmatched. The germline V gene has CDR1 MNHEY and CDR2 SMNVEV (reference sequence). The CDR3 coding sequence is TGTGCCAGCAGCTCTAGCGGAAGGACCTACGAGCAGTACTTC. It translates to CASSSSGRTYEQYF.

This rearrangement joins TRBV7-8 to TRBJ2-5; TRBD2 matches 8 bases. The CDR3 has 14 amino acids. Trimming cost V 2 bases and J 3 bases; bases outside gene matches: 2. CDR1 and CDR2 from the germline V gene are SGHVS and FQNEAQ. CDR3 DNA: TGTGCCAGCAGCTTATTCGGGAGGGAAGAGACCCAGTACTTC. Translated: CASSLFGREETQYF. Supplemented by reference TRBV7-8 and TRBJ2-5, the full variable domain reads GAGVSQSPRYKVAKRGQDVALRCDPISGHVSLFWYQQALGQGPEFLTYFQNEAQLDKSGLPSDRFFAERPEGSVSTLKIQRTQQEDSAVYLCASSLFGREETQYFGPGTRLLVL.

The CDR3 coding sequence is TGCGCCAGCAGCTTGTGGCCTTGGGACAGAACCTACGAGCAGTACTTC. Translation gives CASSLWPWDRTYEQYF. This chain links TRBV5-1 with TRBJ2-7, with 7 bases fitting TRBD1. CDR1 is SGHRS and CDR2 is YFSETQ in the germline V gene. This CDR3 spans 16 amino acids. Trimming at V came to 1 base and at J to 2 bases, leaving 9 bases not matched to a gene.

This clone was counted a single time. This chain links TRBV10-3 with TRBJ2-3; D is unclear. CDR1 ENHRY and CDR2 SYGVKD come from the germline V gene. CDR3 length: 12 residues. V lost 5 bases, J lost 2 bases, and 5 bases lay in between. The CDR3 protein is CAISTNTDTQYF. The CDR3 region has the DNA TGTGCCATCAGTACGAACACAGATACGCAGTATTTT.